These T cell receptor beta chains were read from a single sample in a study of T cells in localized non-small cell lung cancer. Clones were sequenced by immunoSEQ multiplex PCR, and TCRdb holds only the in-frame ones, with some missing. The sample has 20,000 to 25,000 clones, about 89% seen once. Specimen: peripheral blood, collected before any cancer treatment. These receptor sequences come from a male donor older than 55 with stage I lung adenocarcinoma. Both conserved end residues are part of each CDR3. D genes are given only for firm matches. Part of the rows lack a size; the others show once, few, many or a class for expanded clones.

v_gene	len	j_gene	d_gene	abundance	CDR3aa	CDR3nt
TRBV19	18	TRBJ2-4	TRBD1	NA	CASSKGQVSSLAKNIQYF	TGTGCCAGTAGTAAGGGACAGGTCTCCTCTCTAGCCAAAAACATTCAGTACTTC
TRBV28	16	TRBJ1-2	NA	NA	CASSSSGAGAHYGYTF	TGTGCCAGCAGTTCCTCCGGGGCAGGAGCTCACTATGGCTACACCTTC
TRBV20-1	10	TRBJ2-7	NA	NA	CSARGLEQYF	TGCAGTGCTAGAGGCCTCGAGCAGTACTTC
TRBV30	14	TRBJ2-1	NA	NA	CAWSMKRTLNEQFF	TGTGCCTGGAGTATGAAGCGCACTCTCAATGAGCAGTTCTTC
TRBV4-1	17	TRBJ2-3	NA	once	CASSQDLGRWRLDTQYF	TGCGCCAGCAGCCAAGATCTGGGACGGTGGCGTTTGGATACGCAGTATTTT
TRBV19	14	TRBJ2-7	NA	NA	CASSIGGGPYEQYF	TGTGCCAGTAGTATTGGTGGGGGACCCTACGAGCAGTACTTC
TRBV6-5	15	TRBJ1-2	NA	NA	CASSYSTRGLGGYTF	TGTGCCAGCAGTTACTCGACCAGAGGGTTAGGTGGCTACACCTTC
TRBV7-2	16	TRBJ2-5	NA	NA	CASSFSPRAPQETQYF	TGTGCCAGCAGCTTTTCCCCCAGGGCCCCCCAAGAGACCCAGTACTTC
TRBV5-1	16	TRBJ2-5	TRBD2	NA	CASSLTSGSTWETQYF	TGCGCCAGCAGCTTGACTAGCGGGAGTACGTGGGAGACCCAGTACTTC
TRBV5-1	15	TRBJ1-6	NA	NA	CASSLVSSGGSPLHF	TGCGCCAGCAGCTTGGTCAGTTCGGGAGGTTCACCCCTCCACTTT
TRBV7-9	15	TRBJ2-1	NA	NA	CASSFGAGRNNEQFF	TGTGCCAGCAGCTTCGGTGCAGGGAGAAACAATGAGCAGTTCTTC
TRBV7-3	14	TRBJ2-2	NA	NA	CASSSVTNTGELFF	TGTGCCAGCAGCTCGGTTACGAACACCGGGGAGCTGTTTTTT
TRBV19	15	TRBJ1-5	NA	NA	CASSIKNSQNQPQHF	TGTGCCAGTAGTATAAAAAACAGTCAGAATCAGCCCCAGCATTTT
TRBV5-5	15	TRBJ1-1	NA	NA	CASSSSPESNTEAFF	TGTGCCAGCAGCTCTTCCCCCGAGTCGAACACTGAAGCTTTCTTT
TRBV6-6	15	TRBJ1-4	TRBD1	NA	CASSPLGGGGSKLFF	TGTGCCAGCAGCCCCCTCGGAGGGGGCGGGTCAAAACTGTTTTTT
TRBV30	17	TRBJ1-6	NA	NA	CAWSPPQGVSYNSPLHF	TGTGCCTGGAGTCCTCCCCAGGGAGTCTCCTATAATTCACCCCTCCACTTT
TRBV7-9	13	TRBJ1-2	NA	NA	CASSFAPRLGYTF	TGTGCCAGCAGCTTCGCTCCACGGCTGGGCTACACCTTC
TRBV7-2	15	TRBJ2-5	TRBD1	NA	CASSLGGQGRETQYF	TGTGCCAGCAGCTTAGGGGGACAGGGGAGAGAGACCCAGTACTTC
TRBV6-5	16	TRBJ1-1	NA	once	CASSYSPPGLSTEAFF	TGTGCCAGCAGTTACTCACCTCCGGGGTTGTCCACTGAAGCTTTCTTT
TRBV25-1	15	TRBJ2-5	NA	NA	CASSDPYQGQETQYF	TGTGCCAGCAGTGATCCTTACCAGGGCCAAGAGACCCAGTACTTC
TRBV9	15	TRBJ2-1	TRBD1	NA	CASSATDREYNEQFF	TGTGCCAGCAGCGCGACGGACAGGGAGTACAATGAGCAGTTCTTC
TRBV5-6	15	TRBJ1-4	NA	NA	CASSLYGQGIEKLFF	TGTGCCAGCAGCTTGTATGGCCAGGGGATTGAAAAACTGTTTTTT
TRBV19	17	TRBJ1-1	NA	NA	CASSIVGYPLMNTEAFF	TGTGCCAGTAGTATTGTTGGGTACCCCCTCATGAACACTGAAGCTTTCTTT
TRBV7-2	11	TRBJ2-7	NA	NA	CASSFLSQPYF	TGTGCCAGCAGCTTCCTCAGCCAGCCGTACTTC
TRBV7-2	14	TRBJ1-2	TRBD1	once	CASNPDRDNYGYTF	TGTGCCAGCAACCCGGACAGGGACAACTATGGCTACACCTTC
TRBV7-9	17	TRBJ2-3	NA	NA	CASSPLAERGGTDTQYF	TGTGCCAGCAGCCCCCTTGCGGAACGGGGCGGCACAGATACGCAGTATTTT
TRBV6-1	14	TRBJ1-6	NA	NA	CASVRAGYNSPLHF	TGTGCCAGTGTCCGGGCCGGCTATAATTCACCCCTCCACTTT
TRBV29-1	12	TRBJ2-1	TRBD1	once	CSAGTGTNEQFF	TGCAGCGCCGGGACAGGGACGAATGAGCAGTTCTTC
TRBV29-1	13	TRBJ2-3	TRBD2	NA	CSHARGGGDTQYF	TGCAGCCACGCCCGGGGGGGAGGAGATACGCAGTATTTT
TRBV14	15	TRBJ2-1	NA	NA	CASSQGMGSVNEQFF	TGTGCCAGCAGCCAAGGGATGGGCAGTGTTAATGAGCAGTTCTTC
TRBV7-9	15	TRBJ2-3	NA	few	CASSLGRSRTDTQYF	TGTGCCAGCAGCTTAGGTCGATCTCGCACAGATACGCAGTATTTT
TRBV7-2	13	TRBJ1-2	TRBD1	NA	CASSLGGGRGYTF	TGTGCCAGCAGCTTAGGAGGGGGCCGGGGCTACACCTTC
TRBV6-6	16	TRBJ2-7	TRBD1	NA	CASSYSGGQGSYEQYF	TGTGCCAGCAGTTACTCGGGGGGACAGGGCTCCTACGAGCAGTACTTC
TRBV9	14	TRBJ2-1	NA	NA	CASSTGVDYNEQFF	TGTGCCAGCAGCACCGGGGTGGACTACAATGAGCAGTTCTTC
TRBV21-1	17	TRBJ2-1	NA	NA	CASSKVGDRSSYNEQFF	TGTGCCAGCAGCAAAGTGGGAGACAGGAGCTCCTACAATGAGCAGTTCTTC
TRBV4-3	15	TRBJ1-4	NA	NA	CASSQDRVVGEKLFF	TGCGCCAGCAGCCAAGATAGGGTAGTAGGGGAAAAACTGTTTTTT
TRBV4-2	14	TRBJ2-2	TRBD1	NA	CASSQDRGAGELFF	TGTGCCAGCAGCCAGGACAGGGGTGCCGGGGAGCTGTTTTTT
TRBV7-8	16	TRBJ1-2	TRBD1	few	CASSPHDRGRNYGYTF	TGTGCCAGCAGCCCTCATGACAGGGGGCGGAACTATGGCTACACCTTC
TRBV28	15	TRBJ1-5	NA	NA	CASSLGGRRDQPQHF	TGTGCCAGCAGTTTAGGCGGACGGCGTGATCAGCCCCAGCATTTT
TRBV28	14	TRBJ1-3	NA	NA	CASSSWRAGNTIYF	TGTGCCAGCAGTTCCTGGAGGGCGGGAAACACCATATATTTT
TRBV19	15	TRBJ1-5	NA	NA	CATYPRGDSNQPQHF	TGTGCCACCTACCCTCGGGGGGATAGCAATCAGCCCCAGCATTTT
TRBV2	14	TRBJ2-7	TRBD1	NA	CASSELGQGLEQYF	TGTGCCAGCAGTGAACTGGGACAGGGGCTCGAGCAGTACTTC
TRBV4-3	13	TRBJ1-1	NA	NA	CASSQALSSGAFF	TGCGCCAGCAGCCAAGCTTTATCTTCCGGGGCTTTCTTT
TRBV5-4	15	TRBJ2-2	TRBD1	NA	CASSLDTGVTGELFF	TGTGCCAGCAGCTTGGATACAGGGGTCACCGGGGAGCTGTTTTTT
TRBV7-9	15	TRBJ2-7	TRBD1	NA	CASSLGTGPSYEQYF	TGTGCCAGCAGCTTAGGGACAGGGCCCTCCTACGAGCAGTACTTC
TRBV5-1	15	TRBJ1-1	NA	NA	CASSLVVGGDGEAFF	TGCGCCAGCAGCTTGGTCGTAGGCGGGGACGGTGAAGCTTTCTTT
TRBV5-4	13	TRBJ2-1	NA	NA	CASSLDSRDEQFF	TGTGCCAGCAGCTTGGACAGTAGGGATGAGCAGTTCTTC
TRBV7-2	17	TRBJ2-1	NA	NA	CASSLALGHSNPNEQFF	TGTGCCAGCAGCTTAGCGCTGGGACACTCCAACCCCAATGAGCAGTTCTTC
TRBV7-2	15	TRBJ1-2	NA	few	CASSSRGLANYGYTF	TGTGCCAGCAGTTCCCGGGGCCTAGCTAACTATGGCTACACCTTC
TRBV7-8	15	TRBJ1-1	NA	NA	CASSLRALQNTEAFF	TGTGCCAGCAGCCTTCGCGCGCTGCAGAACACTGAAGCTTTCTTT
TRBV7-7	16	TRBJ2-1	TRBD1	NA	CASSPGGHGTGTEQFF	TGTGCTAGCAGCCCCGGGGGTCACGGGACAGGGACTGAGCAGTTCTTC
TRBV18	17	TRBJ1-4	TRBD1	NA	CASSPRLQGATNEKLFF	TGTGCCAGCTCACCAAGACTCCAGGGGGCAACTAATGAAAAACTGTTTTTT